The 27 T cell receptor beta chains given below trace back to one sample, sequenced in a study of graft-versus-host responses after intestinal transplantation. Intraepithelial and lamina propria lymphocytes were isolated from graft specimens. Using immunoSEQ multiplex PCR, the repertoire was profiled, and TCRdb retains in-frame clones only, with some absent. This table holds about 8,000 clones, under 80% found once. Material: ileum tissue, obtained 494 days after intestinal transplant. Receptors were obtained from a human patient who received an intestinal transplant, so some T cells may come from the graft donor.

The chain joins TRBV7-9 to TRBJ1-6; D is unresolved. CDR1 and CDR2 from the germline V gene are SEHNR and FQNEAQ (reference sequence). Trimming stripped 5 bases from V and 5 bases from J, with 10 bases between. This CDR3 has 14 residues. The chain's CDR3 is CASSLTPDNSPLHF. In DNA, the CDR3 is TGTGCCAGCAGCCTAACACCCGATAATTCACCCCTCCACTTT.

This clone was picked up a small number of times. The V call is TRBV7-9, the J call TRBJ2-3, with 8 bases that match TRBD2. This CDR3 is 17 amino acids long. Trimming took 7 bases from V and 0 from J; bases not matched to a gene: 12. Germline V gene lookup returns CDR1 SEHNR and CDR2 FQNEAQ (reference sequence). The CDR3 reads CASTLGIAGSSTDTQYF. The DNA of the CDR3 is TGTGCCAGCACCCTGGGGATAGCGGGATCTAGCACAGATACGCAGTATTTT.

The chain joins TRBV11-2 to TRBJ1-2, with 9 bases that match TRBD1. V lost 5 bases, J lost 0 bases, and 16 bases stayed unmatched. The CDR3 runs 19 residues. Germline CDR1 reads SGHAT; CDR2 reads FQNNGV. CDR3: CASSTPILPGTGTNYGYTF. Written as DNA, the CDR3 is TGTGCCAGCAGCACACCCATACTTCCCGGGACAGGGACTAACTATGGCTACACCTTC.

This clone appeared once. CDR3: CASSLGQGNSHYEQYF. The DNA for the CDR3 is TGTGCCAGCAGCTTGGGGCAGGGTAACTCTCACTACGAGCAGTACTTC. This chain links TRBV7-3 with TRBJ2-7; possibly TRBD1 for D (5 bases). The CDR3 is made up of 16 amino acids. The germline V gene has CDR1 SGHTA and CDR2 FQGTGA. Between the trimmed V and J ends, which lost 3 bases and 3 bases, there was a span of 18 bases.

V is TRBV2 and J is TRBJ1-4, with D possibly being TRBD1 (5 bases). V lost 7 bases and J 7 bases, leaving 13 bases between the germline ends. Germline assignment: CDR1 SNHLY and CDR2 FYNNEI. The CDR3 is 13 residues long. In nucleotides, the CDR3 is TGTGCCAGCAAGGGACCCGGGGCTGAAAAACTGTTTTTT. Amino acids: CASKGPGAEKLFF.

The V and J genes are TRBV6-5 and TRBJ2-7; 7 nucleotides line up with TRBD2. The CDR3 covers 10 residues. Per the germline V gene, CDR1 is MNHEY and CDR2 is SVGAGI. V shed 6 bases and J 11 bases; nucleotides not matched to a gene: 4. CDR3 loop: CASRSGKEYF. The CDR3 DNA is TGTGCCAGCAGGAGCGGGAAGGAGTACTTC.

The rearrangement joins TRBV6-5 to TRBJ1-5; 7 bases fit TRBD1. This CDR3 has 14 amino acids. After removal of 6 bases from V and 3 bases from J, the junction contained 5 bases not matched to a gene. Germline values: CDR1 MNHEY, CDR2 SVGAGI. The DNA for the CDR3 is TGTGCCAGCAGCACCAGGGGGGCCAATCAGCCCCAGCATTTT. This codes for CASSTRGANQPQHF.

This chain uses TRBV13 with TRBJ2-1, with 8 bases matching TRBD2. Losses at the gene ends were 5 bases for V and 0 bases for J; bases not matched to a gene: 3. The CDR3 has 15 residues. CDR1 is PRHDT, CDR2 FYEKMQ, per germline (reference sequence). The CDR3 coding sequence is TGTGCCAGCAGCCTAAGCGGGGGCTCCTACAATGAGCAGTTCTTC. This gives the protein CASSLSGGSYNEQFF.

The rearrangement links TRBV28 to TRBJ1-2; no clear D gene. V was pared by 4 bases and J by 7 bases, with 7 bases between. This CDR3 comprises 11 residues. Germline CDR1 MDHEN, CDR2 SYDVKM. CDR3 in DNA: TGTGCCAGCAGTTCGACGCGTGGCTACACCTTC. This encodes CASSSTRGYTF.

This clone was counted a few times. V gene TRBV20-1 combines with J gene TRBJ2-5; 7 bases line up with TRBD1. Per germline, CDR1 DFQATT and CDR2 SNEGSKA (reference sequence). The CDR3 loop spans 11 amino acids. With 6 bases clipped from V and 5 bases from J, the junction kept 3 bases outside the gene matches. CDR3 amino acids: CSAEDRETQYF. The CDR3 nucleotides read TGCAGTGCGGAGGACAGGGAGACCCAGTACTTC.

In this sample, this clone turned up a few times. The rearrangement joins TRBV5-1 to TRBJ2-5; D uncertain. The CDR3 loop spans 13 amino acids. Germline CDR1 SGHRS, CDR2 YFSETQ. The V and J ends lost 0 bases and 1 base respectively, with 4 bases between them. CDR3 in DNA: TGCGCCAGCAGCTTGGGTTCCCAAGAGACCCAGTACTTC. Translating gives CASSLGSQETQYF.

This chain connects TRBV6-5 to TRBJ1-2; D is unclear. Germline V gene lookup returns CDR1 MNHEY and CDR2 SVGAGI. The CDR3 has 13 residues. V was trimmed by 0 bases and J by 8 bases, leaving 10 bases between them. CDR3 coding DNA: TGTGCCAGCAGTTACTCGAACGATCTAGGCTACACCTTC. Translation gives CASSYSNDLGYTF.

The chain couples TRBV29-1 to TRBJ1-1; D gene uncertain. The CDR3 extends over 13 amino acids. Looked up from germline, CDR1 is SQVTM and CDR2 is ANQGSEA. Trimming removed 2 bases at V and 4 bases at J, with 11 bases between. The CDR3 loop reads CSVEKGSGTEAFF. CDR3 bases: TGCAGCGTTGAAAAAGGGAGCGGCACTGAAGCTTTCTTT.

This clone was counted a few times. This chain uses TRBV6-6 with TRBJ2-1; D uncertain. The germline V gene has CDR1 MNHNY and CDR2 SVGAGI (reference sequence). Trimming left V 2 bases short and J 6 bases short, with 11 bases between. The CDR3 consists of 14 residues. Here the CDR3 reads CASSYAARSNEQFF. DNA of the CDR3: TGTGCCAGCAGTTACGCGGCGAGGTCCAATGAGCAGTTCTTC.

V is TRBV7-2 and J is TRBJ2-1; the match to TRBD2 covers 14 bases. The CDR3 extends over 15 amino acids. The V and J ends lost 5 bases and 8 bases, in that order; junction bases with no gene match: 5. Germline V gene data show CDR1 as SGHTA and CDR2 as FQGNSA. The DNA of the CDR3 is TGTGCCAGCAGCCTGACTAGCGGGGGGGGTGATGAGCAGTTCTTC. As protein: CASSLTSGGGDEQFF.

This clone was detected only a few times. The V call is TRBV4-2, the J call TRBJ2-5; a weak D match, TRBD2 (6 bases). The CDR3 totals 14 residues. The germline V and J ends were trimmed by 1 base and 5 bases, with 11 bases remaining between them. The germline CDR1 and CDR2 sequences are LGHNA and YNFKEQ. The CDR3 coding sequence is TGTGCCAGCAGCCAAGGGGCTAGCGTGGAGACCCAGTACTTC. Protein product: CASSQGASVETQYF.

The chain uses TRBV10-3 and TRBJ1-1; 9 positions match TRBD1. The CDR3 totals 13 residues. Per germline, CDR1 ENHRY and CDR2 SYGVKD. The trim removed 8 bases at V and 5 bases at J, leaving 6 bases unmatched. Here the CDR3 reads CAIGDREGTEAFF. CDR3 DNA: TGTGCCATCGGGGACAGGGAGGGAACTGAAGCTTTCTTT.

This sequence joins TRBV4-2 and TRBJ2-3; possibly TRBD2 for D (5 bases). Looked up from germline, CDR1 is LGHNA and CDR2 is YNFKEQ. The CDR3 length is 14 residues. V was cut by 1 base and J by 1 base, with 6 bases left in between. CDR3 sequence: CASSQALGTDTQYF. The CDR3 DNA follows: TGTGCCAGCAGCCAAGCACTAGGCACAGATACGCAGTATTTT.

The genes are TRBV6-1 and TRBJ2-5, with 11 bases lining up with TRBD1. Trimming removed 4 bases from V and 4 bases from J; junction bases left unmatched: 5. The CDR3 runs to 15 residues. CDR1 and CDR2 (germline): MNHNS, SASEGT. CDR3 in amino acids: CASSADRGRGETQYF. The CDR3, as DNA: TGTGCCAGCAGTGCGGACAGGGGGCGAGGAGAGACCCAGTACTTC.

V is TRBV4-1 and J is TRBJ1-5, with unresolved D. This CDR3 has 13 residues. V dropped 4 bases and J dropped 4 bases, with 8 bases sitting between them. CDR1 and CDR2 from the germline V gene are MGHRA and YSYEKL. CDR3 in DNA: TGCGCCAGCAGCCCAAAGAGTAATCAGCCCCAGCATTTT. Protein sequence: CASSPKSNQPQHF.

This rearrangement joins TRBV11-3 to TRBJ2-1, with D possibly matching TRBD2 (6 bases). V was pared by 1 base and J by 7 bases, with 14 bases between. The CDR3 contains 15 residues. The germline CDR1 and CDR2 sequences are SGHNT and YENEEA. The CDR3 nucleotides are TGTGCCAGCAGCTTAGGGGCGGGGTCTGGGAATGAGCAGTTCTTC. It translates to CASSLGAGSGNEQFF.

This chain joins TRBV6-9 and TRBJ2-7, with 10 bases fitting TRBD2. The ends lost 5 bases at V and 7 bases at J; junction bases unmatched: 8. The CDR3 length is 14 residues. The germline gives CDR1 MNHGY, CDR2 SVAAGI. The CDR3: CASSRGLARGEQYF. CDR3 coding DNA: TGTGCCAGCAGTAGGGGACTAGCGAGAGGAGAGCAGTACTTC.

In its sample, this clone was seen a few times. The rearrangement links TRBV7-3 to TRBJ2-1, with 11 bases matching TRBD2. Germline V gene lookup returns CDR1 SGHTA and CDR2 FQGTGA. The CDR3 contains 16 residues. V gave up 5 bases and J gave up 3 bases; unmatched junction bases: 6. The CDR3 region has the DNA TGTGCCAGCAGCCCCCCCGGGACTAGCGGCTACAATGAGCAGTTCTTC. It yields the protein CASSPPGTSGYNEQFF.

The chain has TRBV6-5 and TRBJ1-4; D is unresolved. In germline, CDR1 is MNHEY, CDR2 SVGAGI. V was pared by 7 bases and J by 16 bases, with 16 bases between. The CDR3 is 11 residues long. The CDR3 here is CASTGGLNPFF. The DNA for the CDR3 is TGTGCCAGCACGGGAGGTCTGAATCCGTTTTTT.

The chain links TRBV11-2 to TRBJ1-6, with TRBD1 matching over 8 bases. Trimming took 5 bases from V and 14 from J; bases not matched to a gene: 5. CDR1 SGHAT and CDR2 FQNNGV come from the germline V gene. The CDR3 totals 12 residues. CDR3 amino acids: CASSPRDRTLHF. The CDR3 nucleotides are TGTGCCAGCAGCCCCCGGGACAGGACCCTCCACTTT.

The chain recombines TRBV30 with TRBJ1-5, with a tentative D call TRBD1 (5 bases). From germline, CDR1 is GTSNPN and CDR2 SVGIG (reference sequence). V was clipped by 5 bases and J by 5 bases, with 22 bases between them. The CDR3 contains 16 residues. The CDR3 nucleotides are TGTGCCTGGTTGTTTGAGGGGACGGCAGAGGATCAGCCCCAGCATTTT. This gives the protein CAWLFEGTAEDQPQHF.

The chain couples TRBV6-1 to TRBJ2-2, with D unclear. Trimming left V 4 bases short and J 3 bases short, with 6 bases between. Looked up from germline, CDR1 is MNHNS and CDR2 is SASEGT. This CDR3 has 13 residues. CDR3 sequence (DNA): TGTGCCAGCAGTGTAGATCACACCGGGGAGCTGTTTTTT. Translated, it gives CASSVDHTGELFF.